The 20 T cell receptor beta chains in this list originate from one sample, sequenced in a study of shared clonotypes between healthy human individuals. The repertoire was sequenced with immunoSEQ multiplex PCR; TCRdb's copy has only in-frame clones and lacks some. The sample comprises about 1.1 million clones, 75% to 85% of which are singletons, and roughly 0.65% rests with the top ten. Sequencing used memory CD4+ T cells from PBMCs. The subset: CD45RA-negative fraction. The receptors shown here come from a man younger than 35 in good health. Some clones in this sample may be carry-over from other donors' samples.

This chain joins TRBV29-1 and TRBJ1-2; D might be TRBD1 (5 bases). The germline V and J ends were trimmed by 6 bases and 4 bases, with 21 bases remaining between them. CDR1 is SQVTM and CDR2 is ANQGSEA in the germline V gene. CDR3 length: 15 amino acids. The DNA of the CDR3 is TGCAGCGTGCTGGCTGTCTCTGACAGTTCCTATGGCTACACCTTC. As protein: CSVLAVSDSSYGYTF.

The chain has TRBV6-6 and TRBJ2-1; D is ambiguous. V lost 9 bases and J 8 bases, leaving 14 bases between the germline ends. The CDR3 consists of 12 residues. The V gene's germline CDR1 is MNHNY and CDR2 SVGAGI (reference sequence). CDR3 sequence (DNA): TGTGCCAGTAAAAGGCTCGTGGATGAGCAGTTCTTC. This gives the protein CASKRLVDEQFF.

V usage is TRBV15 and J usage is TRBJ1-1, with D possibly matching TRBD1 (5 bases). Trimming stripped 0 bases from V and 5 bases from J, with 13 bases between. Germline V gene data show CDR1 as LNHNV and CDR2 as YYDKDF (reference sequence). The CDR3 totals 15 residues. As DNA, the CDR3 is TGTGCCACCAGCAGAGATCTGCAGGGAAGGACTGAAGCTTTCTTT. Amino acids: CATSRDLQGRTEAFF.

This clone came up a few times. V usage is TRBV6-1 and J usage is TRBJ2-3; D is unresolved. Germline assignment: CDR1 MNHNS and CDR2 SASEGT. The germline V and J ends were trimmed by 2 bases and 6 bases, with 6 bases remaining between them. The CDR3 has 12 amino acids. Here the CDR3 DNA reads TGTGCCAGCAGTGAATGGCGGGATACGCAGTATTTT. This sequence encodes CASSEWRDTQYF.

The chain recombines TRBV11-2 with TRBJ2-7; weak D call: TRBD2 (6 bases). In germline, CDR1 is SGHAT, CDR2 FQNNGV. The length of the CDR3 is 14 residues. Trimming shortened V by 5 bases and J by 3 bases, and 14 bases separated the two germline ends. The CDR3 DNA sequence: TGTGCCAGCAGCCCTCGGGCGGGACTCTACGAGCAGTACTTC. Its protein is CASSPRAGLYEQYF.

The chain links TRBV15 to TRBJ1-2, with 7 bases fitting TRBD1. The CDR3 is 13 amino acids. V lost 5 bases and J lost 4; bases outside the gene matches: 4. Germline CDR1 is LNHNV and CDR2 is YYDKDF (reference sequence). DNA of the CDR3: TGTGCCACCAGCTCAGGGGGGGCCTATGGCTACACCTTC. It codes for CATSSGGAYGYTF.

V and J are TRBV6-1 and TRBJ2-7, with TRBD1 matching 7 bases. With V trimmed by 3 bases and J by 2 bases, 4 bases remained unmatched. The germline V gene encodes CDR1 MNHNS and CDR2 SASEGT. The CDR3 runs 14 residues. DNA for the CDR3: TGTGCCAGCAGTGACCGGGACAGAGCCTACGAGCAGTACTTC. It encodes CASSDRDRAYEQYF.

The chain uses TRBV4-1 and TRBJ2-3; 11 bases line up with TRBD2. Germline V CDR1 and CDR2: MGHRA, YSYEKL. The CDR3 contains 21 residues. Germline trimming cut 3 bases from V and 2 bases from J; bases unmatched to any gene: 19. CDR3 sequence reads: CASSQLKTSGRNIGLTDTQYF. CDR3 nucleotides: TGCGCCAGCAGCCAGCTCAAAACTAGCGGGAGAAATATAGGGCTCACAGATACGCAGTATTTT.

This clone has just one count. The V and J genes are TRBV19 and TRBJ2-2; D may be TRBD2 (6 bases). Germline lookup yields CDR1 LNHDA and CDR2 SQIVND (reference sequence). V lost 7 bases, J lost 0 bases, and 15 bases lay in between. This CDR3 is built from 16 residues. The CDR3 reads CASTPRGTSNTGELFF. CDR3 nucleotide sequence: TGTGCCAGTACCCCACGGGGGACTTCGAACACCGGGGAGCTGTTTTTT.

V is TRBV5-1 and J is TRBJ1-2, with D unclear. Trimming took off 6 bases at V and 6 bases at J, with 12 bases between the two ends. Per the germline V gene, CDR1 is SGHRS and CDR2 is YFSETQ. The CDR3 is 12 residues long. The chain's CDR3 is CASTQSGDGYTF. CDR3 coding DNA: TGCGCCAGCACCCAAAGCGGCGATGGCTACACCTTC.

V usage is TRBV5-4 and J usage is TRBJ2-1; tentative D call: TRBD1 (6 bases). The V end was cut by 2 bases, the J end by 7 bases, with 13 bases between. Germline CDR1 reads SGHNT; CDR2 reads YYREEE (reference sequence). The CDR3 runs 14 residues. Here the CDR3 DNA reads TGTGCCAGCAGCTTTAGGGGGATGGTTAATGAGCAGTTCTTC. Residues: CASSFRGMVNEQFF.

The chain carries TRBV2 and TRBJ2-3; D gene uncertain. Germline V gene data show CDR1 as SNHLY and CDR2 as FYNNEI. The V and J ends lost 8 bases and 0 bases respectively, with 12 bases between them. The CDR3 has 14 residues. The CDR3 protein is CASGLWTSTDTQYF. CDR3 sequence (DNA): TGTGCCAGCGGCCTGTGGACGAGCACAGATACGCAGTATTTT. Full variable domain (rest looked up from reference TRBV2 and TRBJ2-3): EPEVTQTPSHQVTQMGQEVILRCVPISNHLYFYWYRQILGQKVEFLVSFYNNEISEKSEIFDDQFSVERPDGSNFTLKIRSTKLEDSAMYFCASGLWTSTDTQYFGPGTRLTVL.

The genes are TRBV7-2 and TRBJ2-7; TRBD1 is a possible D gene (6 bases). Germline CDR1 is SGHTA and CDR2 is FQGNSA. Trimming cost V 4 bases and J 7 bases, with 17 bases left between them. This CDR3 has 14 residues. The CDR3 DNA reads as TGTGCCAGCAGCTCCAGGGACACACGGGAAGAGCAGTACTTC. Translation gives CASSSRDTREEQYF.

Only one count was recorded for this clone. The same CDR3 can be traced to other DNA sequences in this sample. The gene calls are TRBV5-1 and TRBJ2-7, with 12 nucleotides matching TRBD2. V lost 0 bases, J lost 2 bases, and 0 bases stayed unmatched. Germline CDR1 SGHRS, CDR2 YFSETQ. This CDR3 spans 15 amino acids. The CDR3 bases are TGCGCCAGCAGCTTGGGGACTAGCGGGACCTACGAGCAGTACTTC. It codes for CASSLGTSGTYEQYF. Based on the CDR3 plus reference TRBV5-1 and TRBJ2-7, the full variable domain is KAGVTQTPRYLIKTRGQQVTLSCSPISGHRSVSWYQQTPGQGLQFLFEYFSETQRNKGNFPGRFSGRQFSNSRSEMNVSTLELGDSALYLCASSLGTSGTYEQYFGPGTRLTVT.

This clone came up many times. This rearrangement joins TRBV14 to TRBJ2-5, with 7 nucleotides matching TRBD2. Germline CDR1 SGHDN, CDR2 FVKESK. The CDR3 sequence is 13 residues long. V gave up 1 base and J gave up 8 bases; unmatched junction bases: 4. The CDR3, as DNA: TGTGCCAGCAGCCAAGGGGCGGGGGATACCCAGTACTTC. This encodes CASSQGAGDTQYF.

This clone showed up just once. CDR3 sequence: CASSPTGTGFRTF. CDR3 DNA sequence: TGTGCCAGCAGCCCCACCGGGACAGGGTTTAGAACCTTC. V gene TRBV7-3 combines with J gene TRBJ1-2; TRBD1 aligns across 9 bases. With 5 bases clipped from V and 14 bases from J, the junction kept 12 bases outside the gene matches. The CDR3 is 13 amino acids. Per the germline V gene, CDR1 is SGHTA and CDR2 is FQGTGA.

The CDR3 coding sequence is TGTGCCAGCAGCCGATCCGGGACAGAGTCATACGAGCAGTACTTC. This sequence encodes CASSRSGTESYEQYF. The chain employs TRBV28 and TRBJ2-5; 7 bases are a match to TRBD1. The DNA end is a closer match to TRBJ2-7, so the J assignment may be wrong. CDR3 length: 15 amino acids. Per the germline V gene, CDR1 is MDHEN and CDR2 is SYDVKM.

The chain has TRBV5-4 and TRBJ2-7; D is unresolved. Germline loops: CDR1 SGHNT, CDR2 YYREEE (reference sequence). The V and J ends lost 1 base and 4 bases respectively, with 12 bases between them. CDR3 length equals 14 residues. The CDR3: CASSLSHGRYEQYF. The DNA for the CDR3 is TGTGCCAGCAGCTTGAGTCACGGCCGTTACGAGCAGTACTTC.

V and J are TRBV30 and TRBJ1-4; D not certain. V lost 0 bases and J lost 7, with 12 bases in between. Per the germline V gene, CDR1 is GTSNPN and CDR2 is SVGIG (reference sequence). CDR3 size: 14 residues. The CDR3 nucleotides are TGTGCCTGGAGTGTACAAGGAGCAGGTGAAAAACTGTTTTTT. Protein sequence: CAWSVQGAGEKLFF.

V gene TRBV10-2 combines with J gene TRBJ2-7, with 8 bases lining up with TRBD1. This CDR3 is 15 amino acids long. V dropped 10 bases and J dropped 0; count of bases not matched to a gene: 11. Germline CDR1 WSHSY, CDR2 SAAADI. The CDR3 region is CATAVRDRSSYEQYF. As DNA, the CDR3 is TGCGCCACCGCCGTCCGGGACAGGAGCTCCTACGAGCAGTACTTC.